The 24 T cell receptor beta chains presented below share a single source sample, sequenced in a study of quantifying T cell responses using KT2 cells (dated by TCRdb to 2015 to 2018). Regarding the research as a whole: RNA was DNase-treated and reverse transcribed with TCR alpha and beta constant-region primers, mostly using SuperScript III.

The library was generated by UMI-ligation and nested PCR. The instrument given in TCRdb is Illumina MiSeq. Using T4 RNA ligase 1, a single-stranded oligonucleotide bearing the Illumina SP2 sequence plus a UMI was ligated onto the 3' end of the cDNA. PCR1 was run for 4 to 5 cycles (98 degrees C for 15 s, 69 degrees C for 30 s, 72 degrees C for 40 s), and an equimolar mix of RC1.1 and RC1.2, covering TRBC1 and TRBC2, was used as the beta primer. Clones were called with MiXCR by TCRdb after fastp trimmed the public reads at Q25, and only in-frame beta chains were retained. Each CDR3 protein gets just one entry, which takes the most common genes and DNA from the rows behind it. The sample records around 56,000 distinct CDR3 sequences, approximately 13% of which are singletons. About 9.7% of the sample goes to the ten largest clones. Material: PBMCs spiked with cells of the T cell clone KT2. The origin of the receptors is a human donor.

In its sample, this clonotype was seen a few times. The chain links TRBV9 to TRBJ2-1, with 9 bases identical to TRBD1. This CDR3 contains 14 residues. From germline, CDR1 is SGDLS and CDR2 YYNGEE. V dropped 0 bases and J dropped 9; count of bases not matched to a gene: 4. The CDR3 DNA is TGTGCCAGCAGCGTAGATACAGGGGGCGGTGAGCAGTTCTTC. Translation gives CASSVDTGGGEQFF.

This clonotype was recorded at least ten times. V usage is TRBV11-2 and J usage is TRBJ2-1; D is uncertain. Germline CDR1 reads SGHAT; CDR2 reads FQNNGV. The CDR3 covers 14 residues. Trimming cost V 5 bases and J 7 bases, with 15 bases left between them. The CDR3 loop is CASSHLVRTNEQFF. Here the CDR3 DNA reads TGTGCCAGCAGCCACCTTGTCCGCACAAATGAGCAGTTCTTC. Filled out from reference TRBV11-2 and TRBJ2-1, the complete variable domain reads EAGVAQSPRYKIIEKRQSVAFWCNPISGHATLYWYQQILGQGPKLLIQFQNNGVVDDSQLPKDRFSAERLKGVDSTLKIQPAKLEDSAVYLCASSHLVRTNEQFFGPGTRLTVL.

This clonotype has only a few counts. The genes are TRBV4-2 and TRBJ2-5, with TRBD2 matching 11 bases. V was clipped by 1 base and J by 3 bases; unmatched bases: 7. The length of the CDR3 is 17 residues. Germline CDR1 is LGHNA and CDR2 is YNFKEQ. CDR3 in amino acids: CASSQAGTTSGEETQYF. The CDR3 region has the DNA TGTGCCAGCAGCCAAGCTGGGACGACTAGCGGGGAAGAGACCCAGTACTTC.

In regard to this clonotype: One end of the junction fails to match germline, which may point to a read error. The chain carries TRBV7-7 and TRBJ2-3; D is unresolved. Germline V lookup: CDR1 SSHAT, CDR2 FNYEAQ (reference sequence). There are 14 residues in the CDR3. The CDR3 loop is CASSLTDSTDTQYF. The CDR3 region has the DNA TGTGCTAGCAGCTTAACTGACAGCACAGATACGCAGTATTTT.

This clonotype was seen only a few times. The V gene is TRBV20-1, the J gene TRBJ2-7; 8 nucleotides agree with TRBD1. This CDR3 has 14 residues. V lost 5 bases, J lost 0 bases, and 6 bases stayed unmatched. CDR1 is DFQATT, CDR2 SNEGSKA, per germline (reference sequence). This CDR3 is CSAPDRANSYEQYF. In DNA form, the CDR3 reads TGCAGTGCTCCGGACAGGGCGAACTCCTACGAGCAGTACTTC.

At least ten counts were recorded for this clonotype. This rearrangement joins TRBV20-1 to TRBJ1-2, with 8 bases identical to TRBD1. Germline CDR1 reads DFQATT; CDR2 reads SNEGSKA (reference sequence). V shed 1 base, J shed 0 bases, and the junction held 7 bases outside the gene matches. The CDR3 runs 16 residues. The DNA of the CDR3 is TGCAGTGCTAGAGTGACAGGGGTCCCTCCTAACTATGGCTACACCTTC. This encodes CSARVTGVPPNYGYTF.

This clonotype was seen a handful of times. The chain combines TRBV2 with TRBJ2-2; D might be TRBD1 (6 bases). Between the trimmed V and J ends, which lost 6 bases and 1 base, there was a span of 12 bases. Germline V CDR1 and CDR2: SNHLY, FYNNEI. This CDR3 contains 15 residues. The CDR3 DNA reads TGTGCCAGCAGGGTACAGGGTCTGAACACCGGGGAGCTGTTTTTT. Its translation is CASRVQGLNTGELFF.

This clonotype was detected a few times. The chain uses TRBV5-1 and TRBJ1-1, with D maybe TRBD1 (5 bases). The CDR3 length is 17 residues. Trimming cost V 4 bases and J 3 bases, with 22 bases left between them. Germline V gives CDR1 SGHRS, CDR2 YFSETQ. The CDR3, as DNA: TGCGCCAGCAGCCGGGGGACGGTAGGGAATCAAGACACTGAAGCTTTCTTT. It is translated as CASSRGTVGNQDTEAFF.

This clonotype showed up just a few times. The J gene is TRBJ1-5, the V gene TRBV28; maybe TRBD1 (6 bases). Germline V gene sequence: CDR1 MDHEN, CDR2 SYDVKM. The CDR3 spans 16 residues. V was clipped by 5 bases and J by 6 bases, with 20 bases between them. The CDR3, as DNA: TGTGCCAGCAGTGTTGGAAGGACAGTCTCATTTCAGCCCCAGCATTTT. It codes for CASSVGRTVSFQPQHF.

This clonotype was seen a few times. This sequence joins TRBV7-8 and TRBJ1-1; a weak D match, TRBD1 (6 bases). Germline assignment: CDR1 SGHVS and CDR2 FQNEAQ. Trimming took 5 bases from V and 0 from J, leaving 16 bases between them. The CDR3 is made up of 16 amino acids. The CDR3 reads CASSQLARGMNTEAFF. CDR3 DNA sequence: TGTGCCAGCAGCCAATTGGCCAGGGGAATGAACACTGAAGCTTTCTTT.

The chain links TRBV12-3 or TRBV12-4 to TRBJ2-1; D remains unclear. The CDR3 has 13 residues. The V gene lost 3 bases and the J gene lost 9 bases, with 12 bases spanning the gap. CDR3 sequence reads: CASSFVTLGEQFF. The CDR3 DNA reads as TGTGCCAGCAGTTTTGTCACGTTGGGTGAGCAGTTCTTC.

This clonotype appeared many times. V and J are TRBV7-9 and TRBJ1-1, with D maybe TRBD1 (6 bases). Looked up from germline, CDR1 is SEHNR and CDR2 is FQNEAQ (reference sequence). This CDR3 spans 14 amino acids. V was clipped by 1 base and J by 6 bases, with 12 bases between them. The CDR3 reads CASSLGVRQAEAFF. The DNA for the CDR3 is TGTGCCAGCAGCTTAGGGGTCCGACAGGCTGAAGCTTTCTTT.

This clonotype was seen at least ten times. The V call is TRBV6-6, the J call TRBJ2-5, with 10 positions matching TRBD2. Germline V gene data show CDR1 as MNHNY and CDR2 as SVGAGI (reference sequence). This CDR3 has 15 amino acids. V trimming: 5 bases; J trimming: 4 bases; junction bases outside the gene matches: 7. The DNA for the CDR3 is TGTGCCAGCAGTATCGCAGCGGGGGGGAGAGAGACCCAGTACTTC. This gives the protein CASSIAAGGRETQYF.

This clonotype came up many times. The chain couples TRBV19 to TRBJ1-2; D might be TRBD1 (6 bases). Germline V CDR1 and CDR2: LNHDA, SQIVND (reference sequence). The CDR3 spans 14 residues. The V end was cut by 5 bases, the J end by 4 bases, with 14 bases between. The CDR3 region has the DNA TGTGCCAGTAGTTGGGACACCAAGCTCTATGGCTACACCTTC. Translated, it gives CASSWDTKLYGYTF.

This clonotype was picked up a small number of times. The rearrangement links TRBV2 to TRBJ1-2; D not certain. The CDR3 is 12 residues long. The germline CDR1 and CDR2 sequences are SNHLY and FYNNEI. The ends were cut back, 7 bases at V and 4 bases at J, with 10 bases in the middle. The CDR3 sequence is CASIGNLYGYTF. In DNA, the CDR3 is TGTGCCAGCATTGGGAACCTCTATGGCTACACCTTC.

A few counts support this clonotype. V usage is TRBV5-1 and J usage is TRBJ1-1, with a tentative D call TRBD1 (6 bases). The CDR3 runs 15 residues. Trimming stripped 2 bases from V and 2 bases from J, with 13 bases between. CDR1 is SGHRS, CDR2 YFSETQ, per germline. CDR3 sequence: CASSFGTSVNTEAFF. The CDR3 DNA is TGCGCCAGCAGCTTTGGGACATCCGTCAACACTGAAGCTTTCTTT. Drawing the rest from reference TRBV5-1 and TRBJ1-1, the complete variable domain is KAGVTQTPRYLIKTRGQQVTLSCSPISGHRSVSWYQQTPGQGLQFLFEYFSETQRNKGNFPGRFSGRQFSNSRSEMNVSTLELGDSALYLCASSFGTSVNTEAFFGQGTRLTVV.

The chain joins TRBV28 to TRBJ2-5; TRBD1 aligns across 9 bases. Germline V gives CDR1 MDHEN, CDR2 SYDVKM. With 4 bases clipped from V and 4 bases from J, the junction kept 4 bases outside the gene matches. The CDR3 spans 14 residues. CDR3 bases: TGTGCCAGCAGTTCGACAGGGGGTCGAGAGACCCAGTACTTC. Translating it yields CASSSTGGRETQYF.

This clonotype was found a few times. This chain joins TRBV2 and TRBJ2-2; the match to TRBD1 covers 7 bases. From germline, CDR1 is SNHLY and CDR2 FYNNEI. V was clipped by 8 bases and J by 5 bases; unmatched bases: 2. The CDR3 length is 12 residues. The CDR3 reads CASSRGTGELFF. In nucleotides, the CDR3 is TGTGCCAGCTCCAGGGGGACCGGGGAGCTGTTTTTT.

This clonotype was detected many times. This sequence joins TRBV6-2 or TRBV6-3 and TRBJ2-6, with D possibly matching TRBD2 (6 bases). The V end lost 2 bases, the J end lost 4 bases, and 9 bases lay between the germline ends. Germline V gene lookup returns CDR1 MNHEY and CDR2 SVGEGT. The CDR3 length is 15 residues. The CDR3 is CASSYGGAGANVLTF. The CDR3 coding sequence is TGTGCCAGCAGTTACGGAGGGGCCGGGGCCAACGTCCTGACTTTC.

Worth noting for this clonotype: Compared with germline, one end of the junction differs, possibly owing to a read error. The rearrangement links TRBV20-1 to TRBJ1-4, with 7 bases fitting TRBD1. Germline V gives CDR1 DFQATT, CDR2 SNEGSKA (reference sequence). The CDR3 is 15 amino acids. CDR3 loop: CGARDRASGDEKLFF. Here the CDR3 DNA reads TGCGGTGCCAGAGACAGGGCTTCCGGCGATGAAAAACTGTTTTTT.

The sample holds a few counts of this clonotype. The CDR3 loop is CASSEGLAGGFETQYF. The CDR3 nucleotides read TGTGCCAGCAGTGAAGGGCTAGCGGGGGGGTTTGAGACCCAGTACTTC. The chain employs TRBV6-1 and TRBJ2-5; 12 nucleotides agree with TRBD2. This CDR3 region has 16 residues. Germline CDR1 MNHNS, CDR2 SASEGT. The V and J ends lost 1 base and 5 bases, in that order; junction bases with no gene match: 5.

This clonotype was counted between two and nine times. V usage is TRBV28 and J usage is TRBJ2-7; unclear D gene. The length of the CDR3 is 15 residues. Trimming cost V 4 bases and J 7 bases, with 20 bases left between them. Germline CDR1 and CDR2: MDHEN and SYDVKM. CDR3 residues: CASSSPGVRQGEQYF. CDR3 nucleotide sequence: TGTGCCAGCAGTTCCCCCGGCGTGAGGCAAGGAGAGCAGTACTTC.

This clonotype was counted at least ten times. This chain uses TRBV19 with TRBJ1-5, with D maybe TRBD1 (6 bases). V gave up 1 base and J gave up 6 bases, with 13 bases separating them. CDR1 is LNHDA, CDR2 SQIVND, per germline (reference sequence). The CDR3 contains 15 residues. The CDR3 bases are TGTGCCAGTAGTATAGCGTGGGGGGCCGGTCAGCCCCAGCATTTT. This translates into CASSIAWGAGQPQHF.

This clonotype was counted only a few times. The CDR3 coding sequence is TGTGCCACCTCTAGGGGGAGGACAGATACGCAGTATTTT. It specifies CATSRGRTDTQYF. The chain couples TRBV24-1 to TRBJ2-3; D is perhaps TRBD1 or TRBD2 (6 bases each). V shed 9 bases and J shed 3 bases, with 12 bases lying between them. The CDR3 has 13 amino acids. Germline V gives CDR1 KGHDR, CDR2 SFDVKD.